The 22 T cell receptor beta chains listed next were all sequenced from one sample in a study of T cells in Graves' hyperthyroidism and ophthalmopathy (dated by TCRdb to between 2017 and 2020). Receptor amplification or capture employed multiplex PCR. The instrument was an Illumina HiSeq 2000. The TCR beta CDR3 regions were amplified from RNA transcripts. A first-round RT-PCR of the TCR CDR3 used the HTBI primer set with the Qiagen OneStep RT-PCR kit. In-frame beta chains were kept once TCRdb had trimmed the public reads at Q25 with fastp and called clones with MiXCR. When rows share a CDR3 protein, they turn into one entry using the most common DNA and genes. Across this sample there are 350,000 to 450,000 distinct CDR3 sequences, with about 17% seen only once. Clones ranked in the top ten supply more than 30% of the sample. Sequenced input: blood. The receptors were gathered from a woman in her twenties or thirties with Graves' hyperthyroidism that later progressed to Graves' ophthalmopathy.

The chain has TRBV3-1 and TRBJ2-2; a weak D match, TRBD1 (6 bases). CDR1 is LGHDT, CDR2 YNNKEL, per germline (reference sequence). The V end was cut by 6 bases, the J end by 2 bases, with 13 bases between. The CDR3 runs 15 residues. The CDR3 region has the DNA TGTGCCAGCAGTACACAGGGATTAAACACCGGGGAGCTGTTTTTT. Translated, it gives CASSTQGLNTGELFF. The entire variable domain, with the rest obtained from reference TRBV3-1 and TRBJ2-2, is as follows: DTAVSQTPKYLVTQMGNDKSIKCEQNLGHDTMYWYKQDSKKFLKIMFSYNNKELIINETVPNRFSPKSPDKAHLNLHINSLELGDSAVYFCASSTQGLNTGELFFGEGSRLTVL.

Worth noting for this clonotype: A clone one base away is much larger, so this may be a read error. The chain combines TRBV19 with TRBJ2-2; 7 bases fit TRBD1. This CDR3 comprises 18 residues. CDR1 is LNHDA and CDR2 is SQIVND in the germline V gene (reference sequence). With 0 bases clipped from V and 4 bases from J, the junction kept 11 bases outside the gene matches. CDR3 sequence (DNA): TGTGCCAGTAGTATAGATGGGACAGATAGCCTCGGCACCGGGGAGCTGTTTTTT. This codes for CASSIDGTDSLGTGELFF.

The rearrangement links TRBV20-1 to TRBJ1-2; 10 nucleotides line up with TRBD1. The V and J ends lost 1 base and 0 bases, in that order; junction bases with no gene match: 5. This CDR3 is built from 16 residues. Germline CDR1 and CDR2: DFQATT and SNEGSKA (reference sequence). This CDR3 is CSARGDRGEANYGYTF. The CDR3 bases are TGCAGTGCTAGAGGGGACAGGGGAGAGGCTAACTATGGCTACACCTTC.

This clonotype was seen more than once but under ten times. The chain combines TRBV7-2 with TRBJ2-5; D perhaps matches TRBD1 (5 bases). Germline CDR1 reads SGHTA; CDR2 reads FQGNSA. CDR3 length: 17 residues. Trimming removed 4 bases from V and 0 bases from J, with 18 bases in between. The CDR3 bases are TGTGCCAGCAGCTCCACCCCTCCAGGGTCTCACCAAGAGACCCAGTACTTC. This encodes CASSSTPPGSHQETQYF.

This clonotype was observed many times. The genes are TRBV6-1 and TRBJ2-2; weak D call: TRBD2 (6 bases). This CDR3 comprises 18 residues. Looked up from germline, CDR1 is MNHNS and CDR2 is SASEGT. Trimming pared 2 bases from V and 0 bases from J, leaving 16 bases between. In nucleotides, the CDR3 is TGTGCCAGCAGTGAACTCCCCCAGGGAGGTCCGAACACCGGGGAGCTGTTTTTT. It is translated as CASSELPQGGPNTGELFF.

This clonotype has ten or more counts. The CDR3 spells CASSLTQGAVDTQYF. For the CDR3, the DNA is TGCGCCAGCAGCCTCACCCAGGGGGCGGTAGATACGCAGTATTTT. The chain employs TRBV5-1 and TRBJ2-3, with 8 bases that match TRBD1. Unmatched junction bases numbered 9, after V lost 4 bases and J lost 5 bases. Germline assignment: CDR1 SGHRS and CDR2 YFSETQ. This CDR3 is built from 15 residues.

There are many counts of this clonotype. The chain carries TRBV5-6 and TRBJ2-7; 7 bases map to TRBD2. CDR1 and CDR2 (germline): SGHDT, YYEEEE. The J segment lost 3 bases and the V segment lost 0 bases, leaving 3 bases of the junction unmatched. CDR3 length: 14 amino acids. CDR3 protein: CASSLALADYEQYF. The CDR3 nucleotides read TGTGCCAGCAGCTTGGCTCTAGCGGACTACGAGCAGTACTTC.

This clonotype came up many times. The chain couples TRBV5-1 to TRBJ2-1; TRBD1 or TRBD2 may be the D gene (6 bases each). This CDR3 is built from 16 residues. The germline V and J ends were trimmed by 5 bases and 5 bases, with 20 bases remaining between them. Germline CDR1 and CDR2: SGHRS and YFSETQ. The CDR3 nucleotides read TGCGCCAGCAGGCCGCGGGACATCGATCCGGACAATGAGCAGTTCTTC. Translating gives CASRPRDIDPDNEQFF. The full variable domain, completed using reference TRBV5-1 and TRBJ2-1, is KAGVTQTPRYLIKTRGQQVTLSCSPISGHRSVSWYQQTPGQGLQFLFEYFSETQRNKGNFPGRFSGRQFSNSRSEMNVSTLELGDSALYLCASRPRDIDPDNEQFFGPGTRLTVL.

V and J are TRBV20-1 and TRBJ2-3; no clear D. The V gene lost 3 bases and the J gene lost 2 bases, with 12 bases spanning the gap. The CDR3 has 14 residues. The germline V gene has CDR1 DFQATT and CDR2 SNEGSKA (reference sequence). This CDR3 reads CSASLNYPTDTQYF. For the CDR3, the DNA is TGCAGTGCTAGCCTAAACTACCCCACAGATACGCAGTATTTT.

The rearrangement links TRBV7-2 to TRBJ1-4; D remains unclear. V lost 6 bases to trimming and J lost 6 bases, with 11 bases between them. Germline CDR1 and CDR2: SGHTA and FQGNSA. This CDR3 comprises 13 residues. The CDR3 is CASRYGLDEKLFF. For the CDR3, the DNA is TGTGCCAGCAGATATGGACTCGATGAAAAACTGTTTTTT.

This chain links TRBV19 with TRBJ2-5, with D perhaps TRBD1 or TRBD2 (5 bases each). Germline CDR1 is LNHDA and CDR2 is SQIVND (reference sequence). The CDR3 loop spans 13 amino acids. Trimming cost V 7 bases and J 7 bases, with 16 bases left between them. CDR3 in DNA: TGTGCCAGTACCCCGTCTGCTGGGGGGACCCAGTACTTC. It encodes CASTPSAGGTQYF.

This clonotype occurred many times. J is TRBJ2-7 and V is TRBV2, with 8 bases that match TRBD2. With 5 bases clipped from V and 1 base from J, the junction kept 13 bases outside the gene matches. CDR1 and CDR2 (germline): SNHLY, FYNNEI. CDR3 size: 17 residues. This CDR3 reads CASSPPEGSGGSYEQYF. CDR3 sequence (DNA): TGTGCCAGCAGTCCCCCCGAGGGGAGCGGGGGTTCCTACGAGCAGTACTTC.

This clonotype was detected many times. CDR3 sequence: CASKGTGDSNQPQHF. The CDR3 DNA follows: TGTGCCAGCAAGGGGACAGGGGATAGCAATCAGCCCCAGCATTTT. The chain combines TRBV2 with TRBJ1-5; 10 bases are shared with TRBD1. V lost 7 bases and J lost 0; bases outside the gene matches: 3. This CDR3 spans 15 amino acids. Germline lookup yields CDR1 SNHLY and CDR2 FYNNEI. The whole variable domain, remainder taken from reference TRBV2 and TRBJ1-5, is EPEVTQTPSHQVTQMGQEVILRCVPISNHLYFYWYRQILGQKVEFLVSFYNNEISEKSEIFDDQFSVERPDGSNFTLKIRSTKLEDSAMYFCASKGTGDSNQPQHFGDGTRLSIL.

This clonotype was detected ten times or more. The chain links TRBV15 to TRBJ2-7; D not resolved. Germline V gene data show CDR1 as LNHNV and CDR2 as YYDKDF (reference sequence). V shed 2 bases and J shed 4 bases, with 18 bases lying between them. The CDR3 is 16 residues long. For the CDR3, the DNA is TGTGCCACCAGCAGAACCAGTTCAGGATCCTTTTACGAGCAGTACTTC. Translated: CATSRTSSGSFYEQYF.

This clonotype showed up many times. The chain is built from TRBV6-6 and TRBJ2-7; 10 nucleotides align to TRBD2. J lost 4 bases, V lost 0 bases, and 12 bases had no gene match. CDR1 and CDR2 (germline): MNHNY, SVGAGI (reference sequence). The CDR3 covers 18 residues. The CDR3 loop is CASSYSLAGASGFYEQYF. The CDR3 bases are TGTGCCAGCAGTTACTCCCTAGCGGGAGCGTCGGGGTTTTACGAGCAGTACTTC.

This clonotype was seen ten or more times. The chain combines TRBV27 with TRBJ2-5, with a possible D match to TRBD2 (7 bases). Germline V CDR1 and CDR2: MNHEY, SMNVEV (reference sequence). This CDR3 is 14 amino acids long. Trimming took 4 bases from V and 4 from J, leaving 13 bases between them. CDR3 in DNA: TGTGCCAGCAGTTACGAGGGGGGGTCAGAGACCCAGTACTTC. Amino acids: CASSYEGGSETQYF.

As DNA, the CDR3 is TGTGCCAGCAGCTTCGGACTGGATAATTCACCCCTCCACTTT. This codes for CASSFGLDNSPLHF. V usage is TRBV7-9 and J usage is TRBJ1-6; D unresolved. This CDR3 spans 14 amino acids. Germline CDR1 reads SEHNR; CDR2 reads FQNEAQ (reference sequence). V was pared by 3 bases and J by 5 bases, with 8 bases between.

This clonotype was seen many times. The chain carries TRBV29-1 and TRBJ2-1, with TRBD2 as a possible D gene (6 bases). The germline V and J ends were trimmed by 6 bases and 1 base, with 13 bases remaining between them. The CDR3 runs 14 residues. From germline, CDR1 is SQVTM and CDR2 ANQGSEA. CDR3 loop: CSVQRVRSYNEQFF. The CDR3 DNA is TGCAGCGTCCAGCGGGTTCGGTCCTACAATGAGCAGTTCTTC.

The table lists this clonotype with a few counts. A much more abundant neighbour one base away suggests this may be a read error. The chain uses TRBV12-5 and TRBJ2-3; D remains unclear. The V and J ends lost 5 bases and 2 bases respectively, with 11 bases between them. Per germline, CDR1 LGHNT and CDR2 FRNRAP. This CDR3 region has 14 residues. CDR3 bases: TGTGCTAGTGGTAGTATCATGCCCACAGATACGCAGTATTTT. This codes for CASGSIMPTDTQYF. The full variable domain, in which reference TRBV12-5 and TRBJ2-3 provide the parts outside the CDR3, is DARVTQTPRHKVTEMGQEVTMRCQPILGHNTVFWYRQTMMQGLELLAYFRNRAPLDDSGMPKDRFSAEMPDATLATLKIQPSEPRDSAVYFCASGSIMPTDTQYFGPGTRLTVL.

The chain uses TRBV5-1 and TRBJ1-1, with 7 bases aligning to TRBD1. This CDR3 is 14 amino acids long. V was clipped by 1 base and J by 1 base; unmatched bases: 1. Germline V gives CDR1 SGHRS, CDR2 YFSETQ. The CDR3 DNA is TGCGCCAGCAGCTTGAGACAGGGGAACACTGAAGCTTTCTTT. It is translated as CASSLRQGNTEAFF.

This clonotype was seen at least ten times. The chain has TRBV28 and TRBJ2-1; 12 nucleotides match TRBD2. CDR3 length: 17 amino acids. Germline CDR1 and CDR2: MDHEN and SYDVKM. V shed 6 bases, J shed 2 bases, and the junction held 8 bases outside the gene matches. CDR3 bases: TGTGCCAGCAGCACACTAGCGGGGGGCCTGACCTACAATGAGCAGTTCTTC. Protein product: CASSTLAGGLTYNEQFF.

This clonotype has at least ten counts. This chain joins TRBV28 and TRBJ1-1, with TRBD1 matching 8 bases. The CDR3 contains 13 residues. The V gene end was trimmed by 2 bases and the J gene end by 11 bases; junction bases not matched to a gene: 7. Germline V gene sequence: CDR1 MDHEN, CDR2 SYDVKM. CDR3 sequence reads: CASSLIGQGRAFF. The CDR3 nucleotides are TGTGCCAGCAGTTTAATCGGACAGGGACGGGCTTTCTTT.